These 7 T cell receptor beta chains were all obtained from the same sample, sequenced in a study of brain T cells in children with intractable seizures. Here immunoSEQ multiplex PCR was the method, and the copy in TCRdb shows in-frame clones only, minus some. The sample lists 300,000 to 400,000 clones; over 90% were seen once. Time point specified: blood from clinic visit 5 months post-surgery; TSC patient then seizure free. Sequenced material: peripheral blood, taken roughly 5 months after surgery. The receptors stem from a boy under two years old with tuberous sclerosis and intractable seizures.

CDR3 sequence: CASSFKEPNEQFF. CDR3 DNA sequence: TGTGCCAGCAGTTTTAAAGAACCCAATGAGCAGTTCTTC. The chain uses TRBV12-3 or TRBV12-4 and TRBJ2-1; no definite D call. This CDR3 spans 13 amino acids. V gave up 3 bases and J gave up 6 bases, with 9 bases separating them.

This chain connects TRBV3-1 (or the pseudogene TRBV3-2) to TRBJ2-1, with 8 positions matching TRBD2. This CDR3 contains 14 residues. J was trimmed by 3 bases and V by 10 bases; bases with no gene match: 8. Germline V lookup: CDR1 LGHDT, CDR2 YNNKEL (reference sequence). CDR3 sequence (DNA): TGTGCCACCCAGGTTAGCGGGATCTACAATGAGCAGTTCTTC. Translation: CATQVSGIYNEQFF.

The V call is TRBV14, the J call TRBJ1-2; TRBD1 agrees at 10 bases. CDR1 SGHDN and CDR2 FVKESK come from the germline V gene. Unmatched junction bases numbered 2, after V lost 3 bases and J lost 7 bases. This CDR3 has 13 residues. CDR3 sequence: CASSQTGGGGYTF. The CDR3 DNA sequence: TGTGCCAGCAGCCAGACAGGGGGCGGTGGCTACACCTTC.

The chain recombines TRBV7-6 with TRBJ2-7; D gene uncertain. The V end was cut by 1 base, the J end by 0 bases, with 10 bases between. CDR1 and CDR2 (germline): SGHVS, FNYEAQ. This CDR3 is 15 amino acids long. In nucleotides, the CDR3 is TGTGCCAGCAGCTTAGGTGGGCCCAGCTCCTACGAGCAGTACTTC. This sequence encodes CASSLGGPSSYEQYF.

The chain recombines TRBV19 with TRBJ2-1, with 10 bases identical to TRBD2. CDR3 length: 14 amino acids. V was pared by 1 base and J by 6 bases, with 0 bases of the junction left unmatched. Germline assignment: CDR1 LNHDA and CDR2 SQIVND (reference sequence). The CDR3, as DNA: TGTGCCAGTAGTATAGGGACTAGCGGCAATGAGCAGTTCTTC. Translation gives CASSIGTSGNEQFF. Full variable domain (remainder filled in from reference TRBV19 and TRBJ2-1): DGGITQSPKYLFRKEGQNVTLSCEQNLNHDAMYWYRQDPGQGLRLIYYSQIVNDFQKGDIAEGYSVSREKKESFPLTVTSAQKNPTAFYLCASSIGTSGNEQFFGPGTRLTVL.

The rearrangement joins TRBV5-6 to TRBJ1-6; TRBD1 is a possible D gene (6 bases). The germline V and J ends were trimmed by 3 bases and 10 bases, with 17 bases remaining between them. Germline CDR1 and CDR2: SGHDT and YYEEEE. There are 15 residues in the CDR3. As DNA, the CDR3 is TGTGCCAGCAGCTCCTACAGGGTAGCATCCTCACCCCTCCACTTT. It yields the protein CASSSYRVASSPLHF.

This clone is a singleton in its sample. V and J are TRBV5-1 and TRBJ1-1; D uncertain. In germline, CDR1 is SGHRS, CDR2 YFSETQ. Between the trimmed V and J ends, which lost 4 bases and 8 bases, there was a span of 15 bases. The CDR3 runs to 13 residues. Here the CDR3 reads CASSDPGDPEAFF. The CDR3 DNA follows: TGCGCCAGCAGCGATCCAGGAGATCCCGAAGCTTTCTTT.